The 15 T cell receptor beta chains below all came from one sample that was sequenced in a study of T cells in Graves' hyperthyroidism and ophthalmopathy. The CDR3 regions of TCR beta were amplified from RNA transcripts. TCR CDR3 underwent first-round RT-PCR with the HTBI primer set. TCRdb processed the multiplex PCR reads anew with MiXCR; each CDR3 protein has one entry. The table includes more than 350,000 distinct CDR3 sequences, 14% detected once. Material for sequencing was blood. The source is a woman aged 25-40 years with Graves' ophthalmopathy.

This clonotype showed up many times. The V gene is TRBV6-1, the J gene TRBJ2-3; 10 nucleotides align to TRBD2. The CDR3 runs 16 residues. Germline CDR1 and CDR2: MNHNS and SASEGT. V dropped 1 base and J dropped 3; count of bases not matched to a gene: 4. Here the CDR3 reads CASSEEASGGTDTQYF. CDR3 DNA: TGTGCCAGCAGTGAAGAGGCTAGCGGGGGTACAGATACGCAGTATTTT.

This clonotype has a handful of counts. V gene TRBV9 combines with J gene TRBJ2-7, with 7 bases that match TRBD1. In germline, CDR1 is SGDLS, CDR2 YYNGEE. The CDR3 is 14 residues long. V gave up 4 bases and J gave up 2 bases; unmatched junction bases: 6. The CDR3 protein is CASSNGQVTYEQYF. The CDR3 nucleotides are TGTGCCAGCAGCAATGGACAGGTGACCTACGAGCAGTACTTC.

The chain uses TRBV2 and TRBJ2-3; 14 bases are shared with TRBD2. The V gene's germline CDR1 is SNHLY and CDR2 FYNNEI. J gave up 0 bases and V 5 bases, and 7 bases lay outside the gene matches. The CDR3 length is 18 residues. CDR3 amino acids: CASSRLAGGPGSTDTQYF. CDR3 in DNA: TGTGCCAGCAGTCGACTAGCGGGGGGGCCGGGTAGCACAGATACGCAGTATTTT.

In this sample, this clonotype turned up once. The chain uses TRBV25-1 and TRBJ1-4; 7 bases map to TRBD1. This CDR3 is 15 amino acids long. The ends lost 0 bases at V and 6 bases at J; junction bases unmatched: 4. In germline, CDR1 is MGHDK, CDR2 SYGVNS. The CDR3 sequence: CASSEYLDRDEKLFF. The CDR3 bases are TGTGCCAGCAGTGAATATCTTGACAGGGATGAAAAACTGTTTTTT.

This clonotype occurred many times. V usage is TRBV20-1 and J usage is TRBJ2-3; weak D call: TRBD1 (5 bases). The V end was cut by 6 bases, the J end by 0 bases, with 16 bases between. The CDR3 spans 15 residues. CDR1 DFQATT and CDR2 SNEGSKA come from the germline V gene (reference sequence). CDR3 in amino acids: CSAKGSIGSTDTQYF. CDR3 sequence (DNA): TGCAGTGCAAAGGGGTCCATCGGTAGCACAGATACGCAGTATTTT.

The sample holds many counts of this clonotype. V gene TRBV11-2 combines with J gene TRBJ2-7; D gene uncertain. Germline assignment: CDR1 SGHAT and CDR2 FQNNGV. V dropped 2 bases and J dropped 6 bases, with 14 bases sitting between them. The CDR3 runs 14 residues. CDR3 sequence (DNA): TGTGCCAGCAGCTTAAGATCAGGTACCCGCGAGCAGTACTTC. Amino acid sequence: CASSLRSGTREQYF.

This clonotype was picked up many times. The rearrangement joins TRBV7-2 to TRBJ1-1; D is uncertain. The V end lost 3 bases, the J end lost 5 bases, and 4 bases lay between the germline ends. The CDR3 spans 11 residues. CDR1 is SGHTA, CDR2 FQGNSA, per germline. CDR3 DNA sequence: TGTGCCAGCAGCTTCGCGACTGAAGCTTTCTTT. Its translation is CASSFATEAFF.

This clonotype was observed many times. The chain carries TRBV20-1 and TRBJ2-3, with 7 positions matching TRBD1. CDR1 and CDR2 from the germline V gene are DFQATT and SNEGSKA (reference sequence). V lost 3 bases, J lost 4 bases, and 7 bases stayed unmatched. The CDR3 has 14 residues. DNA of the CDR3: TGCAGTGCTAGGGTCGACAGGGCCGCAGATACGCAGTATTTT. It encodes CSARVDRAADTQYF.

The chain links TRBV10-2 to TRBJ2-7; 10 nucleotides line up with TRBD2. V lost 11 bases to trimming and J lost 7 bases; unmatched junction nucleotides: 8. The length of the CDR3 is 12 residues. Per the germline V gene, CDR1 is WSHSY and CDR2 is SAAADI. CDR3 nucleotide sequence: TGCGCCCTCCGGACTAGCGGATGGGAGCAGTACTTC. This gives the protein CALRTSGWEQYF.

This clonotype was seen only a few times. The rearrangement uses TRBV3-1 and TRBJ1-4, with D unclear. With 6 bases removed from V and 4 bases from J, the gap between germline ends came to 18 bases. The CDR3 consists of 16 residues. Germline V CDR1 and CDR2: LGHDT, YNNKEL (reference sequence). In nucleotides, the CDR3 is TGTGCCAGCAGTCCCCGTTCGGAAAGGGATAATGAAAAACTGTTTTTT. Translated, it gives CASSPRSERDNEKLFF. The entire variable domain, with the rest obtained from reference TRBV3-1 and TRBJ1-4, is as follows: DTAVSQTPKYLVTQMGNDKSIKCEQNLGHDTMYWYKQDSKKFLKIMFSYNNKELIINETVPNRFSPKSPDKAHLNLHINSLELGDSAVYFCASSPRSERDNEKLFFGSGTQLSVL.

The table lists this clonotype with many counts. This rearrangement joins TRBV11-2 to TRBJ2-1; the D gene is possibly TRBD2 (7 bases). Germline V gives CDR1 SGHAT, CDR2 FQNNGV. This CDR3 is 15 amino acids long. V lost 5 bases and J lost 6, with 17 bases in between. CDR3 region: CASSRVGGLGNEQFF. The CDR3 DNA follows: TGTGCCAGCAGCCGAGTCGGGGGGCTGGGCAATGAGCAGTTCTTC. The full variable domain, its missing parts supplied by reference TRBV11-2 and TRBJ2-1, is EAGVAQSPRYKIIEKRQSVAFWCNPISGHATLYWYQQILGQGPKLLIQFQNNGVVDDSQLPKDRFSAERLKGVDSTLKIQPAKLEDSAVYLCASSRVGGLGNEQFFGPGTRLTVL.

The chain recombines TRBV11-2 with TRBJ1-2; D possibly corresponds to TRBD1 (5 bases). CDR3 length: 12 residues. CDR1 SGHAT and CDR2 FQNNGV come from the germline V gene. The germline V and J ends were trimmed by 8 bases and 3 bases, with 10 bases remaining between them. CDR3 residues: CASGDSYYGYTF. DNA for the CDR3: TGTGCCAGCGGTGACAGCTACTATGGCTACACCTTC. The entire variable domain, with the rest obtained from reference TRBV11-2 and TRBJ1-2, is as follows: EAGVAQSPRYKIIEKRQSVAFWCNPISGHATLYWYQQILGQGPKLLIQFQNNGVVDDSQLPKDRFSAERLKGVDSTLKIQPAKLEDSAVYLCASGDSYYGYTFGSGTRLTVV.

This clonotype was detected many times. CDR3 DNA: TGTGCCTGGAGCGCAAGGGGAGGTTACAATCAGCCCCAGCATTTT. This encodes CAWSARGGYNQPQHF. The rearrangement uses TRBV30 and TRBJ1-5; TRBD1 might be the D (5 bases). Germline V CDR1 and CDR2: GTSNPN, SVGIG (reference sequence). The CDR3 loop spans 15 amino acids. The germline V and J ends were trimmed by 3 bases and 3 bases, with 15 bases remaining between them.

This clonotype was seen ten or more times. The rearrangement joins TRBV10-3 to TRBJ1-1, with a possible D match to TRBD1 (5 bases). The CDR3 is 15 residues long. Germline V CDR1 and CDR2: ENHRY, SYGVKD. V was clipped by 2 bases and J by 3 bases, with 13 bases between them. As DNA, the CDR3 is TGTGCCATCAGTGAGACTACGCTGGGGGACACTGAAGCTTTCTTT. Amino acid sequence: CAISETTLGDTEAFF.

This clonotype was found many times. The chain carries TRBV28 and TRBJ2-5; perhaps D is TRBD1 or TRBD2 (6 bases each). With 2 bases removed from V and 5 bases from J, the gap between germline ends came to 12 bases. CDR1 and CDR2 from the germline V gene are MDHEN and SYDVKM. There are 14 residues in the CDR3. The chain's CDR3 is CASSLGGPWETQYF. The CDR3, as DNA: TGTGCCAGCAGTTTAGGGGGGCCTTGGGAGACCCAGTACTTC.